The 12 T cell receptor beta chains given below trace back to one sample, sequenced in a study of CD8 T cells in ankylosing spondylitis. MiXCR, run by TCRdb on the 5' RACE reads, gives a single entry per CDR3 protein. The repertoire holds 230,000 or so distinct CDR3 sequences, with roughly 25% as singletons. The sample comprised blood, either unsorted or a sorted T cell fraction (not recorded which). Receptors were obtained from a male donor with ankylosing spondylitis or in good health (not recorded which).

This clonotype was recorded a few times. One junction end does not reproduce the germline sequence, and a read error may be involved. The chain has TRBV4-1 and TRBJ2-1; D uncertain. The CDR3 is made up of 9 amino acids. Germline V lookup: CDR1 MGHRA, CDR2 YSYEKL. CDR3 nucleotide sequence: TGCGCCAGCAGCCAAGATGTCCCCTTC. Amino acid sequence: CASSQDVPF.

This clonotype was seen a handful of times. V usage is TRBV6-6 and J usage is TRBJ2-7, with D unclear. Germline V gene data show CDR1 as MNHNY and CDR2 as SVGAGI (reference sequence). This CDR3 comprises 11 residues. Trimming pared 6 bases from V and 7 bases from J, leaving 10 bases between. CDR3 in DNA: TGTGCCAGCAGCCCTGGTTGGGAGCAGTACTTC. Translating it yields CASSPGWEQYF.

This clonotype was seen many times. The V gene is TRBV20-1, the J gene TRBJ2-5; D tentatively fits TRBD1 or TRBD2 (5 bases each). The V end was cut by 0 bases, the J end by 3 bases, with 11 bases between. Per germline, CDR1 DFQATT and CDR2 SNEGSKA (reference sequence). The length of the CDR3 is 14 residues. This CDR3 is CSARDGGVKETQYF. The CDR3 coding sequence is TGCAGTGCTAGAGATGGGGGAGTAAAAGAGACCCAGTACTTC.

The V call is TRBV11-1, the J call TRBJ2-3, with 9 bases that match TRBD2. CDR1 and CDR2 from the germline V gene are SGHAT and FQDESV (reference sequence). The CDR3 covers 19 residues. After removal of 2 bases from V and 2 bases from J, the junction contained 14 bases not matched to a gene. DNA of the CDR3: TGTGCCAGCAGCTTATATCTCCTAGCGGGGAAACGGTACACAGATACGCAGTATTTT. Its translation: CASSLYLLAGKRYTDTQYF.

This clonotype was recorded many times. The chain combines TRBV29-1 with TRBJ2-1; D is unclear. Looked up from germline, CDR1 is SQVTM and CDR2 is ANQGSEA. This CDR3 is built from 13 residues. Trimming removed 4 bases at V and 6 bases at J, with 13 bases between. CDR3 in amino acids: CSVVADSLNEQFF. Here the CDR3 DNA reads TGCAGCGTTGTGGCAGATTCCCTCAATGAGCAGTTCTTC.

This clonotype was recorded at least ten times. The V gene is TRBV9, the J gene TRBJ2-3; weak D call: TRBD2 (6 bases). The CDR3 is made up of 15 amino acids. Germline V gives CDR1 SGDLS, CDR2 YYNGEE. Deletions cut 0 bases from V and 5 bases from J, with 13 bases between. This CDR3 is CASSVGLTGGDTQYF. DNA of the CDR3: TGTGCCAGCAGCGTAGGACTAACCGGGGGAGATACGCAGTATTTT.

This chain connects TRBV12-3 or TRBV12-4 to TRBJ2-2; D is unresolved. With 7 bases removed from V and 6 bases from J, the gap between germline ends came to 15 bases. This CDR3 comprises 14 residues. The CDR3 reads CASTAQGLPGELFF. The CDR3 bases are TGTGCCAGCACCGCCCAAGGGTTGCCCGGGGAGCTGTTTTTT.

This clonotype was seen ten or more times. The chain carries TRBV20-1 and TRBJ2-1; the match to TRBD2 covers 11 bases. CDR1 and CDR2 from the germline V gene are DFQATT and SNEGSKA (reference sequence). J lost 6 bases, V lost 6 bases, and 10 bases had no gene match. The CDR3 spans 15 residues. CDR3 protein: CSANRLAGISNEQFF. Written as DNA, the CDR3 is TGCAGTGCCAATAGACTAGCGGGGATCTCCAATGAGCAGTTCTTC.

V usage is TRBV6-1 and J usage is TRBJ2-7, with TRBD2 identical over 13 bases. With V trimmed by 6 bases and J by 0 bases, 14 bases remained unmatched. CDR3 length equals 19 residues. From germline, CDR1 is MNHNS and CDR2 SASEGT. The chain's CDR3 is CASRSAAGLAGKSSYEQYF. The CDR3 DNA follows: TGTGCCAGCAGATCGGCGGCGGGACTAGCGGGAAAAAGCTCCTACGAGCAGTACTTC.

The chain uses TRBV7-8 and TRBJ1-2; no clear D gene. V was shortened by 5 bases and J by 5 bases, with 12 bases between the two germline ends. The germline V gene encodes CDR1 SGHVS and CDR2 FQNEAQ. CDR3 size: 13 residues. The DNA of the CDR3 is TGTGCCAGCAGCGACCGGACCGAGTATGGCTACACCTTC. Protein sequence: CASSDRTEYGYTF.

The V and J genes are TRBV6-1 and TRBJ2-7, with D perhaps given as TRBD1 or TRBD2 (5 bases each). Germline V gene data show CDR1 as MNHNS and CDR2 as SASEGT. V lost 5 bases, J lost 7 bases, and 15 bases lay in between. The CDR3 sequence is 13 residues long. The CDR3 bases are TGTGCCAGCAGTACGGGGCCCCAAAGGGAGCAGTACTTC. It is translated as CASSTGPQREQYF.

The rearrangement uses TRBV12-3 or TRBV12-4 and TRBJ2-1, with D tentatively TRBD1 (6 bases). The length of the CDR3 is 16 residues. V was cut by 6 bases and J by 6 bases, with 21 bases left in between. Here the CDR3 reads CASRPGLRGTFNEQFF. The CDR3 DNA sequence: TGTGCCAGCAGGCCCGGGCTGAGGGGGACCTTCAATGAGCAGTTCTTC.